The 25 T cell receptor beta chains listed next were all sequenced from one sample in a study of radiotherapy plus CTLA-4 blockade in lung cancer. Generated by immunoSEQ multiplex PCR, the TCRdb table keeps only in-frame clones and is missing some. The data contain around 80,000 clones, 70% to 85% of them seen just once; the ten biggest clones take up approximately 0.8%. The sample in question was peripheral blood, obtained from a patient treated with radiotherapy plus ipilimumab. These TCRs come from a human donor with non-small cell lung cancer who had stable disease on radiotherapy plus ipilimumab.

The rearrangement joins TRBV27 to TRBJ2-7; possible D gene TRBD1, 5 bases. V was clipped by 5 bases and J by 7 bases, with 15 bases between them. Germline loops: CDR1 MNHEY, CDR2 SMNVEV (reference sequence). The CDR3 runs 13 residues. CDR3 bases: TGTGCCAGCAGTAACCTAGGGGATCGGGAGCAGTACTTC. Residues: CASSNLGDREQYF.

This chain connects TRBV7-3 to TRBJ1-1; D not resolved. This CDR3 is 13 amino acids long. The V and J ends lost 1 base and 4 bases respectively, with 7 bases between them. The germline gives CDR1 SGHTA, CDR2 FQGTGA. Here the CDR3 reads CASSLIPSTEAFF. In DNA form, the CDR3 reads TGTGCCAGCAGCTTAATACCCAGCACTGAAGCTTTCTTT.

The rearrangement uses TRBV10-2 and TRBJ2-7; TRBD1 agrees at 9 bases. Germline values: CDR1 WSHSY, CDR2 SAAADI. J gave up 6 bases and V 4 bases, and 4 bases lay outside the gene matches. The CDR3 is 13 amino acids. CDR3 sequence reads: CASSADRGSEQYF. In nucleotides, the CDR3 is TGCGCCAGCAGTGCGGACAGGGGAAGCGAGCAGTACTTC.

The V call is TRBV6-6, the J call TRBJ1-4; 7 bases are a match to TRBD1. Germline V gene sequence: CDR1 MNHNY, CDR2 SVGAGI (reference sequence). Trimming removed 2 bases from V and 8 bases from J; junction bases left unmatched: 8. This CDR3 has 15 amino acids. The CDR3 DNA reads as TGTGCCAGCAGTTACAGGGGGCGGATTGAAGAAAAACTGTTTTTT. Its protein is CASSYRGRIEEKLFF.

V gene TRBV5-1 combines with J gene TRBJ2-2; D is unresolved. The CDR3 is 13 residues long. Germline V gives CDR1 SGHRS, CDR2 YFSETQ. The V end lost 3 bases, the J end lost 5 bases, and 8 bases lay between the germline ends. The chain's CDR3 is CASSSGLTGELFF. The DNA of the CDR3 is TGCGCCAGCAGCTCCGGGTTGACCGGGGAGCTGTTTTTT.

The CDR3 bases are TGTGCCAGCTCAACCAAGGGACAGGGGTCCCACGAGCAGTACTTC. Translated: CASSTKGQGSHEQYF. The chain is built from TRBV18 and TRBJ2-7, with TRBD1 identical over 10 bases. Germline assignment: CDR1 KGHSH and CDR2 LQKENI. The V and J ends lost 5 bases and 5 bases, in that order; junction bases with no gene match: 9. This CDR3 has 15 amino acids.

This chain links TRBV5-1 with TRBJ1-2, with a tentative D call TRBD1 (5 bases). Germline CDR1 is SGHRS and CDR2 is YFSETQ. Trimming cost V 0 bases and J 1 base, with 7 bases left between them. The CDR3 has 14 residues. The CDR3 sequence is CASSLDRSNYGYTF. The CDR3 DNA is TGCGCCAGCAGCTTGGACAGGAGTAACTATGGCTACACCTTC.

As to this clone: One junction end disagrees with the germline gene, perhaps due to a read error. The chain recombines TRBV5-1 with TRBJ2-7; 7 bases map to TRBD1. Germline CDR1 is SGHRS and CDR2 is YFSETQ. This CDR3 is built from 14 residues. The CDR3 DNA is TGCGCCAGCAGCCATCCATCCGGGACAGTACTACCATCTTTC. Its translation: CASSHPSGTVLPSF. Full variable domain (rest looked up from reference TRBV5-1 and TRBJ2-7): KAGVTQTPRYLIKTRGQQVTLSCSPISGHRSVSWYQQTPGQGLQFLFEYFSETQRNKGNFPGRFSGRQFSNSRSEMNVSTLELGDSALYLCASSHPSGTVLPSFGPGTRLTVT.

This clone occurred a few times. Distinct nucleotide sequences in the sample also encode this CDR3. The chain employs TRBV20-1 and TRBJ1-1; D ambiguous. Trimming removed 0 bases from V and 5 bases from J, with 4 bases in between. The germline V gene has CDR1 DFQATT and CDR2 SNEGSKA (reference sequence). The CDR3 consists of 11 residues. The CDR3 region is CSARDGTEAFF. The CDR3 region has the DNA TGCAGTGCTAGAGACGGGACTGAAGCTTTCTTT.

This rearrangement joins TRBV29-1 to TRBJ1-2; D remains ambiguous. Trimming stripped 6 bases from V and 7 bases from J, with 21 bases between. Germline assignment: CDR1 SQVTM and CDR2 ANQGSEA. The CDR3 is 14 amino acids. The CDR3 DNA follows: TGCAGCGTCCTACCCGAGGGCGGGGTTCGTGGCTACACCTTC. Residues: CSVLPEGGVRGYTF.

The rearrangement joins TRBV7-6 to TRBJ1-6; possible D gene TRBD1, 5 bases. In germline, CDR1 is SGHVS, CDR2 FNYEAQ. Trimming removed 0 bases from V and 9 bases from J, with 15 bases in between. The CDR3 totals 16 residues. CDR3 DNA sequence: TGTGCCAGCAGCTTAGCAGTGAGGGGACTCGGTTCACCCCTCCACTTT. It translates to CASSLAVRGLGSPLHF. Full variable domain (remainder filled in from reference TRBV7-6 and TRBJ1-6): GAGVSQSPRYKVTKRGQDVALRCDPISGHVSLYWYRQALGQGPEFLTYFNYEAQQDKSGLPNDRFSAERPEGSISTLTIQRTEQRDSAMYRCASSLAVRGLGSPLHFGNGTRLTVT.

The rearrangement links TRBV7-9 to TRBJ2-3; 12 bases are shared with TRBD2. Unmatched junction bases numbered 6, after V lost 4 bases and J lost 4 bases. CDR3 size: 16 residues. Germline CDR1 and CDR2: SEHNR and FQNEAQ (reference sequence). The CDR3 DNA reads as TGTGCCAGCAGCTCTAGCGGGGGGGCGTCCCCAGATACGCAGTATTTT. This sequence encodes CASSSSGGASPDTQYF.

J is TRBJ1-3 and V is TRBV2; D ambiguous. CDR1 and CDR2 (germline): SNHLY, FYNNEI. Trimming took off 7 bases at V and 3 bases at J, with 4 bases between the two ends. The CDR3 has 11 amino acids. CDR3 sequence (DNA): TGTGCCAGCAATCGTGGAAACACCATATATTTT. It yields the protein CASNRGNTIYF.

The V gene is TRBV7-9, the J gene TRBJ1-4; TRBD1 agrees at 8 bases. The CDR3 extends over 14 amino acids. After removal of 6 bases from V and 5 bases from J, the junction contained 5 bases not matched to a gene. Per the germline V gene, CDR1 is SEHNR and CDR2 is FQNEAQ (reference sequence). The CDR3 sequence: CASRPGTGNEKLFF. CDR3 sequence (DNA): TGTGCCAGCAGGCCGGGGACAGGAAATGAAAAACTGTTTTTT.

The J gene is TRBJ2-1, the V gene TRBV6-1; D is uncertain. The V gene's germline CDR1 is MNHNS and CDR2 SASEGT. Trimming removed 1 base at V and 1 base at J, with 14 bases between. The CDR3 loop spans 17 amino acids. The CDR3, as DNA: TGTGCCAGCAGTGAAGAAAAAGGAACCAGGTCCTACAATGAGCAGTTCTTC. Its translation is CASSEEKGTRSYNEQFF.

The chain has TRBV7-9 and TRBJ1-4, with no clear D. Trimming pared 5 bases from V and 4 bases from J, leaving 11 bases between. The CDR3 contains 14 residues. Germline V lookup: CDR1 SEHNR, CDR2 FQNEAQ (reference sequence). The CDR3 DNA sequence: TGTGCCAGCAGCATACGGGCGGGTAATGAAAAACTGTTTTTT. Translated, it gives CASSIRAGNEKLFF. The full variable domain, in which reference TRBV7-9 and TRBJ1-4 provide the parts outside the CDR3, is DTGVSQNPRHKITKRGQNVTFRCDPISEHNRLYWYRQTLGQGPEFLTYFQNEAQLEKSRLLSDRFSAERPKGSFSTLEIQRTEQGDSAMYLCASSIRAGNEKLFFGSGTQLSVL.

This chain links TRBV28 with TRBJ2-7; no definite D call. This CDR3 has 12 amino acids. Germline V lookup: CDR1 MDHEN, CDR2 SYDVKM. The V end lost 5 bases, the J end lost 7 bases, and 12 bases lay between the germline ends. CDR3 sequence (DNA): TGTGCCAGCAGTCTATCTAGAAGGGAGCAGTACTTC. It encodes CASSLSRREQYF.

The chain carries TRBV28 and TRBJ2-7; 7 bases fit TRBD2. Germline V gene lookup returns CDR1 MDHEN and CDR2 SYDVKM. The CDR3 is 14 amino acids. The V segment lost 2 bases and the J segment 7 bases; nucleotides outside the gene matches: 8. The CDR3 coding sequence is TGTGCCAGCAGTTTAGGCGGGAGAGCAGGGGAGCAGTACTTC. It is translated as CASSLGGRAGEQYF.

The CDR3 region has the DNA TGTGCCAGTGGCCCCCACGCTAGCCCGAGGGGTACCTACGAGCAGTACTTC. Translation: CASGPHASPRGTYEQYF. V is TRBV19 and J is TRBJ2-7; either TRBD1 or TRBD2 may fit D (5 bases each). This CDR3 is 17 amino acids long. Germline CDR1 reads LNHDA; CDR2 reads SQIVND (reference sequence). Trimming pared 8 bases from V and 2 bases from J, leaving 25 bases between.

The chain recombines TRBV11-3 with TRBJ2-1, with 14 bases fitting TRBD2. The CDR3 extends over 12 amino acids. Germline V gives CDR1 SGHNT, CDR2 YENEEA. V was clipped by 4 bases and J by 15 bases; unmatched bases: 2. CDR3 DNA: TGTGCCAGCAGCTCGGGACTAGCGGGAGCGTTCTTC. Translating gives CASSSGLAGAFF.

V usage is TRBV2 and J usage is TRBJ2-1, with 9 bases fitting TRBD2. V lost 3 bases, J lost 7 bases, and 13 bases stayed unmatched. There are 17 residues in the CDR3. Germline lookup yields CDR1 SNHLY and CDR2 FYNNEI. CDR3 residues: CASSDRASGVRVNEQFF. The CDR3 DNA follows: TGTGCCAGCAGTGATCGGGCTAGCGGGGTGAGGGTAAATGAGCAGTTCTTC. Together with reference TRBV2 and TRBJ2-1, the CDR3 gives the full variable domain: EPEVTQTPSHQVTQMGQEVILRCVPISNHLYFYWYRQILGQKVEFLVSFYNNEISEKSEIFDDQFSVERPDGSNFTLKIRSTKLEDSAMYFCASSDRASGVRVNEQFFGPGTRLTVL.

V and J are TRBV5-1 and TRBJ1-1, with D possibly being TRBD1 (5 bases). The ends were cut back, 1 base at V and 0 bases at J, with 10 bases in the middle. The CDR3 loop spans 15 amino acids. The V gene's germline CDR1 is SGHRS and CDR2 YFSETQ. CDR3 region: CASSLSGGMNTEAFF. CDR3 coding DNA: TGCGCCAGCAGCTTGTCGGGGGGAATGAACACTGAAGCTTTCTTT.

The J gene is TRBJ2-7, the V gene TRBV5-1; 11 bases align to TRBD1. With 3 bases clipped from V and 6 bases from J, the junction kept 5 bases outside the gene matches. This CDR3 comprises 14 residues. CDR1 is SGHRS, CDR2 YFSETQ, per germline. CDR3 sequence: CASSSGQGASEQYF. The CDR3, as DNA: TGCGCCAGCAGCTCCGGACAGGGGGCTAGCGAGCAGTACTTC.

The genes are TRBV29-1 and TRBJ1-6, with TRBD1 as a possible D gene (6 bases). CDR1 and CDR2 from the germline V gene are SQVTM and ANQGSEA. CDR3 length: 13 amino acids. Trimming removed 6 bases from V and 6 bases from J, with 12 bases in between. The CDR3 loop is CSVQGFGNSPLHF. DNA for the CDR3: TGCAGCGTACAGGGCTTCGGTAATTCACCCCTCCACTTT.

The chain combines TRBV13 with TRBJ2-6, with 7 bases that match TRBD1. This CDR3 region has 17 residues. With V trimmed by 4 bases and J by 0 bases, 6 bases remained unmatched. Germline V gene data show CDR1 as PRHDT and CDR2 as FYEKMQ (reference sequence). The CDR3 spells CASSYDRAISGANVLTF. The CDR3 nucleotides read TGTGCCAGCAGCTACGACAGGGCCATCTCTGGGGCCAACGTCCTGACTTTC. The variable domain in full, with the rest retrieved from reference TRBV13 and TRBJ2-6, is AAGVIQSPRHLIKEKRETATLKCYPIPRHDTVYWYQQGPGQDPQFLISFYEKMQSDKGSIPDRFSAQQFSDYHSELNMSSLELGDSALYFCASSYDRAISGANVLTFGAGSRLTVL.